This T cell receptor (beta chain) was recorded in a study of post-analysis software for immune sequencing data. Trimming took 5 bases from V and 1 from J; bases not matched to a gene: 12. CDR3 length: 19 amino acids. Per the germline V gene, CDR1 is MGHDK and CDR2 is SYGVNS. Note on this clonotype: Its antigen is undetermined.

Whole-study findings and limits: Strong co-clustering by F measure was seen for same-batch samples. Patients showed TRBV5-6, TRBV5-1 and TRBV20-1 among roughly five TRBV segments more frequent than in controls.

The TCR beta cDNA libraries carried unique molecular identifiers. A population of 1 to 10 million T cells gave rise to 400,000 to 550,000 cDNA molecules. TCRdb reanalysed the PCR reads using MiXCR and keeps one entry per CDR3 protein. The data show hundreds of thousands of distinct CDR3 sequences, roughly 40% seen once. Sample: blood. The genes are TRBV25-1 and TRBJ2-6; 9 positions match TRBD1. The sequence was collected from a girl aged 5-17 years with multiple sclerosis. CDR3: CASSPRKRDRASGANVLTF. The CDR3 DNA is TGTGCCAGCAGTCCCAGAAAGCGGGACAGGGCTTCTGGGGCCAACGTCCTGACTTTC.